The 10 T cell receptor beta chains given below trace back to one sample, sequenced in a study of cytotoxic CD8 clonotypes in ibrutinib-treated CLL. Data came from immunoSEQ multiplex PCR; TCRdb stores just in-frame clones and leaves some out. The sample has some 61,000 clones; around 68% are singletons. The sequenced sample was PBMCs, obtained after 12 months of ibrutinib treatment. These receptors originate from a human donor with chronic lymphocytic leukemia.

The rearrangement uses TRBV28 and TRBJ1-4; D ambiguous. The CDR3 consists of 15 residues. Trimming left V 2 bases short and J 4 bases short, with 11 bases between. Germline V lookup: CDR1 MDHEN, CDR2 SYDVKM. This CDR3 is CASSLVGSGNEKLFF. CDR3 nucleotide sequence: TGTGCCAGCAGTTTAGTGGGCAGTGGTAATGAAAAACTGTTTTTT. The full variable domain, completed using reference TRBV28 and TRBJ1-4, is DVKVTQSSRYLVKRTGEKVFLECVQDMDHENMFWYRQDPGLGLRLIYFSYDVKMKEKGDIPEGYSVSREKKERFSLILESASTNQTSMYLCASSLVGSGNEKLFFGSGTQLSVL.

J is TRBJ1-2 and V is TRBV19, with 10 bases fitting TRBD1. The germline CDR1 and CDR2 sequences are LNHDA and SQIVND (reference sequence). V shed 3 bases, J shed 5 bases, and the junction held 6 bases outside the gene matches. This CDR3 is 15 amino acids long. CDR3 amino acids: CASSIRRDRGYGYTF. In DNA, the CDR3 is TGTGCCAGTAGTATTCGCCGGGACAGGGGTTATGGCTACACCTTC.

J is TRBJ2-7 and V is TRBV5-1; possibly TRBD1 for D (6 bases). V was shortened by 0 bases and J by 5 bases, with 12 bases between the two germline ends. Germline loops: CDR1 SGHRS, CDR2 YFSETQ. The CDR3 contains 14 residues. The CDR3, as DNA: TGCGCCAGCAGCTTGGGCCACAGGGCCGACGAGCAGTACTTC. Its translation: CASSLGHRADEQYF. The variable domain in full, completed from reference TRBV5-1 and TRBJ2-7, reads KAGVTQTPRYLIKTRGQQVTLSCSPISGHRSVSWYQQTPGQGLQFLFEYFSETQRNKGNFPGRFSGRQFSNSRSEMNVSTLELGDSALYLCASSLGHRADEQYFGPGTRLTVT.

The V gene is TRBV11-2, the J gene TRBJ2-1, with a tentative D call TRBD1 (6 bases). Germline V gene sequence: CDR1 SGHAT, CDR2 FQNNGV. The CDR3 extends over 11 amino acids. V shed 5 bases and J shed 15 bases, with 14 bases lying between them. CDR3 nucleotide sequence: TGTGCCAGCAGCCAGTACAGGGATCCGTTCTTC. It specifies CASSQYRDPFF.

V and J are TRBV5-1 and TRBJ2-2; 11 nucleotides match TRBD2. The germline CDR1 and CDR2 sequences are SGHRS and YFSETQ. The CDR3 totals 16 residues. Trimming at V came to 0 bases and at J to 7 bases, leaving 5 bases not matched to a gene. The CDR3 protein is CASSLELAGAHGELFF. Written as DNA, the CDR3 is TGCGCCAGCAGCTTGGAACTAGCGGGGGCTCACGGGGAGCTGTTTTTT.

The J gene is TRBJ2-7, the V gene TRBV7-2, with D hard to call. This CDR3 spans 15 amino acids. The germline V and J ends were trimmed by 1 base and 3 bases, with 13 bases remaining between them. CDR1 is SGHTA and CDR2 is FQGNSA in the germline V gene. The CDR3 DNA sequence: TGTGCCAGCAGCTTAGAAGCACAATTTAACTACGAGCAGTACTTC. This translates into CASSLEAQFNYEQYF.

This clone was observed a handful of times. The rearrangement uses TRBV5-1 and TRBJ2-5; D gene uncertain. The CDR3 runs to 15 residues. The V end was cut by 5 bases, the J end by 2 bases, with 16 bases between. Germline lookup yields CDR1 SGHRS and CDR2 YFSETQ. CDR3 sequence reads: CASSRATPEQETQYF. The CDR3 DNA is TGCGCCAGCAGTCGGGCTACCCCCGAACAAGAGACCCAGTACTTC.

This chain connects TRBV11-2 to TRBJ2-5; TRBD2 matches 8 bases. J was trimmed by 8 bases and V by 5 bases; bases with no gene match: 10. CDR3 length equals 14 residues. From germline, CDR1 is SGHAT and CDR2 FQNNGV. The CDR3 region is CASSPARGGQTQYF. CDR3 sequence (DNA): TGTGCCAGCAGCCCGGCTCGGGGGGGACAAACCCAGTACTTC. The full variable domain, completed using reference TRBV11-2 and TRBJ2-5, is EAGVAQSPRYKIIEKRQSVAFWCNPISGHATLYWYQQILGQGPKLLIQFQNNGVVDDSQLPKDRFSAERLKGVDSTLKIQPAKLEDSAVYLCASSPARGGQTQYFGPGTRLLVL.

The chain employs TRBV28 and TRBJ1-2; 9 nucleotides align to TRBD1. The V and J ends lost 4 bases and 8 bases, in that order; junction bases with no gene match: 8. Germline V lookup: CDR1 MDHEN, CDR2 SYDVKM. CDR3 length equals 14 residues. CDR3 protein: CASSSGQGIRGYTF. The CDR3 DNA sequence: TGTGCCAGCAGTTCCGGACAGGGGATTCGGGGCTACACCTTC.

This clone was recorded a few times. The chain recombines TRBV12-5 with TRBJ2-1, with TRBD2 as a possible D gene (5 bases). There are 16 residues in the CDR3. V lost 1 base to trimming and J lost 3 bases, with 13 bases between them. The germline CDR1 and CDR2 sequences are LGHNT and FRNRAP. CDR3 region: CASGLASREYYNEQFF. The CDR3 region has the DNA TGTGCTAGTGGTTTGGCAAGCCGGGAATACTACAATGAGCAGTTCTTC. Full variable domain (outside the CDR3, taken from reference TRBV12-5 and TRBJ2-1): DARVTQTPRHKVTEMGQEVTMRCQPILGHNTVFWYRQTMMQGLELLAYFRNRAPLDDSGMPKDRFSAEMPDATLATLKIQPSEPRDSAVYFCASGLASREYYNEQFFGPGTRLTVL.